Below, 29 T cell receptor beta chains from the same sample are listed, as sequenced in a study of T cell responses to AZD1222 COVID-19 vaccine. Profiled with immunoSEQ multiplex PCR; TCRdb holds only in-frame clones, not every one. The table records fewer than 150,000 clones, under 95% of them present only once. The sample in question was peripheral blood, obtained on day 0 of AZD1222 vaccination. These receptors all stem from an adult in good health.

The rearrangement links TRBV14 to TRBJ2-2; a weak D match, TRBD1 (5 bases). This CDR3 is 13 amino acids long. Trimming took 4 bases from V and 4 from J, leaving 7 bases between them. CDR1 and CDR2 (germline): SGHDN, FVKESK. The CDR3 sequence: CASSLDITGELFF. DNA of the CDR3: TGTGCCAGCAGCCTGGACATCACCGGGGAGCTGTTTTTT.

The CDR3 DNA reads TGTGCCAGCCGATCACGGGACAGTCCGCCCTACGAGCAGTACTTC. Protein sequence: CASRSRDSPPYEQYF. V gene TRBV6-5 combines with J gene TRBJ2-7; 7 nucleotides line up with TRBD1. The CDR3 has 15 amino acids. The J segment lost 2 bases and the V segment lost 8 bases, leaving 12 bases of the junction unmatched. Germline CDR1 and CDR2: MNHEY and SVGAGI.

V usage is TRBV7-6 and J usage is TRBJ2-2; D not certain. Trimming shortened V by 1 base and J by 6 bases, and 6 bases separated the two germline ends. Germline assignment: CDR1 SGHVS and CDR2 FNYEAQ. CDR3 length: 13 amino acids. CDR3 sequence (DNA): TGTGCCAGCAGCTTAGATGAGGCCGGGGAGCTGTTTTTT. Its protein is CASSLDEAGELFF. The full variable domain, rest sourced from reference TRBV7-6 and TRBJ2-2, is GAGVSQSPRYKVTKRGQDVALRCDPISGHVSLYWYRQALGQGPEFLTYFNYEAQQDKSGLPNDRFSAERPEGSISTLTIQRTEQRDSAMYRCASSLDEAGELFFGEGSRLTVL.

The CDR3 sequence is CASSSGRSGLTGELFF. CDR3 in DNA: TGTGCCAGCAGCAGTGGACGTTCAGGCTTGACCGGGGAGCTGTTTTTT. The genes are TRBV3-1 (or the pseudogene TRBV3-2) and TRBJ2-2, with D unresolved. Germline V CDR1 and CDR2: LGHDT, YNNKEL (reference sequence). CDR3 length equals 16 residues. V lost 5 bases, J lost 5 bases, and 18 bases lay in between.

V and J are TRBV14 and TRBJ1-1, with D unclear. Looked up from germline, CDR1 is SGHDN and CDR2 is FVKESK. This CDR3 has 13 residues. The V end was cut by 4 bases, the J end by 5 bases, with 11 bases between. In nucleotides, the CDR3 is TGTGCCAGCAGCCTCGTCGGGATAACTGAAGCTTTCTTT. Translating it yields CASSLVGITEAFF.

The chain uses TRBV9 and TRBJ1-2, with D possibly TRBD1 on 5 matching bases. The CDR3 consists of 16 residues. From germline, CDR1 is SGDLS and CDR2 YYNGEE. Trimming took 4 bases from V and 7 from J, leaving 23 bases between them. The CDR3: CASSSPVMGRRGGYTF. In DNA form, the CDR3 reads TGTGCCAGCAGCTCCCCAGTAATGGGGCGAAGGGGTGGCTACACCTTC.

V and J are TRBV2 and TRBJ1-4; 7 bases align to TRBD1. The CDR3 has 14 amino acids. Germline CDR1 and CDR2: SNHLY and FYNNEI. J lost 8 bases, V lost 6 bases, and 9 bases had no gene match. Here the CDR3 reads CASSVDREIEKLFF. The CDR3 DNA sequence: TGTGCCAGCAGCGTTGACAGGGAGATCGAAAAACTGTTTTTT.

The chain joins TRBV21-1 to TRBJ2-5; TRBD1, the table's D call, was not compared with the DNA. TRBV21-1 is shown as a pseudogene. The CDR3 extends over 14 amino acids. CDR3 DNA sequence: TGTGCCAGCAGACCCAACAGGGACGGGGAGACCCAGTACTTC. It codes for CASRPNRDGETQYF.

This chain links TRBV7-3 with TRBJ2-3; 8 bases map to TRBD2. The germline CDR1 and CDR2 sequences are SGHTA and FQGTGA. The trim removed 5 bases at V and 1 base at J, leaving 11 bases unmatched. The CDR3 contains 17 residues. The CDR3 loop reads CASSLWGREVGTDTQYF. The CDR3 DNA sequence: TGTGCCAGCAGCCTTTGGGGGCGGGAGGTCGGCACAGATACGCAGTATTTT.

In DNA form, the CDR3 reads TGTGCCAGCAGCGCCTCCTTATCTGCAGGGGCTGGGGCCAACGTCCTGACTTTC. This sequence encodes CASSASLSAGAGANVLTF. V is TRBV21-1 and J is TRBJ2-6; the DNA was not used to check the table's D call, TRBD1. TRBV21-1 is reported as a pseudogene. This CDR3 contains 18 residues.

V gene TRBV27 combines with J gene TRBJ2-1; D remains ambiguous. The CDR3 spans 10 residues. The germline V gene encodes CDR1 MNHEY and CDR2 SMNVEV (reference sequence). Trimming cost V 8 bases and J 6 bases, with 5 bases left between them. This CDR3 is CASGFNEQFF. The CDR3 bases are TGTGCCAGCGGATTCAATGAGCAGTTCTTC.

The chain couples TRBV7-9 to TRBJ1-2; possible D gene TRBD1, 5 bases. Germline V gene data show CDR1 as SEHNR and CDR2 as FQNEAQ (reference sequence). Trimming removed 5 bases at V and 4 bases at J, with 17 bases between. The CDR3 has 15 residues. CDR3 region: CASSNLFGQGYGYTF. CDR3 bases: TGTGCCAGCAGCAACCTCTTTGGGCAGGGCTATGGCTACACCTTC.

A few counts support this clone. The chain uses TRBV11-2 and TRBJ2-7; 7 bases match TRBD1. The CDR3 totals 14 residues. Losses at the gene ends were 3 bases for V and 5 bases for J; bases not matched to a gene: 7. Germline values: CDR1 SGHAT, CDR2 FQNNGV. The CDR3 loop is CASSFRQGTHEQYF. In DNA, the CDR3 is TGTGCCAGCAGCTTCCGACAGGGAACCCACGAGCAGTACTTC. Complete variable domain (other parts from reference TRBV11-2 and TRBJ2-7): EAGVAQSPRYKIIEKRQSVAFWCNPISGHATLYWYQQILGQGPKLLIQFQNNGVVDDSQLPKDRFSAERLKGVDSTLKIQPAKLEDSAVYLCASSFRQGTHEQYFGPGTRLTVT.

The chain uses TRBV5-6 and TRBJ2-1, with D possibly being TRBD2 (5 bases). Trimming left V 2 bases short and J 7 bases short, with 7 bases between. Germline V lookup: CDR1 SGHDT, CDR2 YYEEEE. This CDR3 contains 12 residues. Here the CDR3 reads CASSFPGNEQFF. The CDR3 DNA is TGTGCCAGCAGCTTTCCGGGGAATGAGCAGTTCTTC.

The chain employs TRBV7-9 and TRBJ2-7, with 11 positions matching TRBD1. With V trimmed by 5 bases and J by 6 bases, 3 bases remained unmatched. CDR1 is SEHNR and CDR2 is FQNEAQ in the germline V gene (reference sequence). The CDR3 extends over 13 amino acids. DNA of the CDR3: TGTGCCAGCAGCACCGGGACAGGGGGCGAGCAGTACTTC. Residues: CASSTGTGGEQYF. The full variable domain, in which reference TRBV7-9 and TRBJ2-7 provide the parts outside the CDR3, is DTGVSQNPRHKITKRGQNVTFRCDPISEHNRLYWYRQTLGQGPEFLTYFQNEAQLEKSRLLSDRFSAERPKGSFSTLEIQRTEQGDSAMYLCASSTGTGGEQYFGPGTRLTVT.

The chain is built from TRBV10-3 and TRBJ1-2, with D hard to call. The germline V and J ends were trimmed by 1 base and 4 bases, with 7 bases remaining between them. CDR3 size: 13 residues. Looked up from germline, CDR1 is ENHRY and CDR2 is SYGVKD. Here the CDR3 reads CAISELTFYGYTF. As DNA, the CDR3 is TGTGCCATCAGTGAGTTAACGTTCTATGGCTACACCTTC.

CDR3 residues: CASSERGDSPLHF. The DNA of the CDR3 is TGTGCCAGCAGTGAAAGGGGGGATTCACCCCTCCACTTT. This chain links TRBV2 with TRBJ1-6, with D tentatively TRBD1 (6 bases). Trimming left V 2 bases short and J 8 bases short, with 7 bases between. Germline CDR1 and CDR2: SNHLY and FYNNEI. CDR3 size: 13 residues.

The CDR3, as DNA: TGCGCCAGCAGCCGACTAGCGGGATCATATGGGACAGATACGCAGTATTTT. Translated: CASSRLAGSYGTDTQYF. The rearrangement joins TRBV5-1 to TRBJ2-3; 11 nucleotides match TRBD2. V lost 4 bases and J lost 3; bases outside the gene matches: 10. CDR3 length equals 17 residues. Germline values: CDR1 SGHRS, CDR2 YFSETQ.

In DNA form, the CDR3 reads TGTGCCAGCAGCTTTCGAGTTTCGGGGGCCTATGGCTACACCTTC. This codes for CASSFRVSGAYGYTF. The rearrangement joins TRBV5-8 to TRBJ1-2; tentatively, D is TRBD1 (6 bases). This CDR3 region has 15 residues. V was pared by 2 bases and J by 4 bases, with 15 bases between. Germline V CDR1 and CDR2: SGHTS, YDEGEE.

The chain couples TRBV7-9 to TRBJ2-1; D is possibly TRBD1 or TRBD2 (5 bases each). V shed 3 bases and J shed 8 bases, with 17 bases lying between them. This CDR3 contains 15 residues. Germline CDR1 and CDR2: SEHNR and FQNEAQ (reference sequence). The CDR3 coding sequence is TGTGCCAGCAGCTTTAGAACCGGGACCTCTTATGAGCAGTTCTTC. The encoded protein is CASSFRTGTSYEQFF.

V usage is TRBV4-3 and J usage is TRBJ1-5; D is undetermined. CDR1 is LGHNA, CDR2 YSLEER, per germline. This CDR3 region has 15 residues. Deletions cut 2 bases from V and 0 bases from J, with 8 bases between. CDR3 in amino acids: CASSQFLDSNQPQHF. CDR3 bases: TGCGCCAGCAGCCAATTTTTGGATAGCAATCAGCCCCAGCATTTT.

A single count supports this clone. The chain has TRBV18 and TRBJ1-5; 7 nucleotides align to TRBD1. Germline CDR1 and CDR2: KGHSH and LQKENI. V gave up 6 bases and J gave up 5 bases; unmatched junction bases: 4. The CDR3 has 13 amino acids. In nucleotides, the CDR3 is TGTGCCAGCTCCACAGGGGCAGATCAGCCCCAGCATTTT. It encodes CASSTGADQPQHF.

The chain couples TRBV7-4 to TRBJ1-1; D might be TRBD1 (5 bases). Trimming stripped 5 bases from V and 3 bases from J, with 13 bases between. The CDR3 extends over 14 amino acids. Germline assignment: CDR1 SGHVT and CDR2 SQSDAQ. The CDR3 DNA sequence: TGTGCCAGCAGCGCCGGCTGCAGGGACACTGAAGCTTTCTTT. It encodes CASSAGCRDTEAFF. The whole variable domain, filled in from reference TRBV7-4 and TRBJ1-1, reads GAGVSQSPRYKVAKRGRDVALRCDSISGHVTLYWYRQTLGQGSEVLTYSQSDAQRDKSGRPSGRFSAERPERSVSTLKIQRTEQGDSAVYLCASSAGCRDTEAFFGQGTRLTVV.

This rearrangement joins TRBV4-1 to TRBJ2-1; 7 bases fit TRBD1. The ends lost 4 bases at V and 7 bases at J; junction bases unmatched: 4. CDR1 and CDR2 (germline): MGHRA, YSYEKL. The CDR3 loop spans 13 amino acids. CDR3 sequence (DNA): TGCGCCAGCAGCCTCAGGGGGATGAATGAGCAGTTCTTC. Its translation is CASSLRGMNEQFF.

The chain combines TRBV9 with TRBJ2-7, with D tentatively TRBD2 (5 bases). From germline, CDR1 is SGDLS and CDR2 YYNGEE. Trimming took 4 bases from V and 4 from J, leaving 12 bases between them. The CDR3 extends over 13 amino acids. Here the CDR3 reads CASSPAGMYEQYF. The CDR3 DNA reads as TGTGCCAGCAGCCCCGCGGGCATGTACGAGCAGTACTTC.

V is TRBV2 and J is TRBJ2-2; 9 bases align to TRBD2. The V and J ends lost 7 bases and 1 base, in that order; junction bases with no gene match: 4. The CDR3 has 15 residues. Per the germline V gene, CDR1 is SNHLY and CDR2 is FYNNEI. The CDR3 is CASTSGVGNTGELFF. The CDR3 DNA reads TGTGCCAGCACTAGCGGGGTTGGGAACACCGGGGAGCTGTTTTTT.

The chain is built from TRBV6-5 and TRBJ1-2; 8 nucleotides align to TRBD1. CDR3 length: 14 amino acids. Trimming cost V 6 bases and J 1 base; bases outside gene matches: 4. The germline V gene has CDR1 MNHEY and CDR2 SVGAGI. CDR3 sequence reads: CASRTTGGNYGYTF. CDR3 DNA sequence: TGTGCCAGCAGAACAACAGGGGGTAACTATGGCTACACCTTC.

The rearrangement joins TRBV7-9 to TRBJ2-5; 8 nucleotides agree with TRBD1. The CDR3 is 15 amino acids. The germline V gene encodes CDR1 SEHNR and CDR2 FQNEAQ (reference sequence). With 5 bases clipped from V and 5 bases from J, the junction kept 10 bases outside the gene matches. Here the CDR3 reads CASSQRTGRMETQYF. The CDR3 DNA reads as TGTGCCAGCAGCCAGCGGACAGGGCGTATGGAGACCCAGTACTTC.

The J gene is TRBJ2-3, the V gene TRBV14; no reliable D call. Looked up from germline, CDR1 is SGHDN and CDR2 is FVKESK. The CDR3 consists of 12 residues. With 2 bases removed from V and 2 bases from J, the gap between germline ends came to 2 bases. CDR3 bases: TGTGCCAGCAGCCAATACACAGATACGCAGTATTTT. It specifies CASSQYTDTQYF.